These T cell receptor beta chains were read from a single sample in a study of blood T cell repertoires in COVID-19. Assay: immunoSEQ multiplex PCR; the TCRdb copy retains only in-frame clones and omits some. This sample has some 16,000 clones, with 76% found just once. The sequenced material came from peripheral blood. The receptors here all came from a man between 65 and 85 years old with active or convalescent COVID-19. The CDR3 runs from the conserved cysteine through the conserved F or W. D genes are given only for firm matches. Some rows mark clone size as missing; the rest say once, few, many or name a class of expanded clone.

few	TRBD2	TRBJ2-3	TRBV5-1	CASSLASGWLAGADPHPPNTQYF	TGCGCCAGCAGCTTGGCCTCAGGGTGGCTAGCGGGAGCAGACCCCCATCCACCAAATACGCAGTATTTT
.	.	TRBJ2-7	TRBV19	CASSTTGLRRNEQYF	TGTGCCAGTAGTACCACGGGACTCAGGCGGAACGAGCAGTACTTC
.	.	TRBJ1-5	TRBV7-8	CASSTGPDQPQHF	TGTGCCAGCAGCACAGGACCTGATCAGCCCCAGCATTTT
once	TRBD2	TRBJ2-3	TRBV24-1	CATSEPSGSRRTQYF	TGTGCCACCAGTGAGCCTAGCGGGAGTCGTAGGACGCAGTATTTT
medium-sized	.	TRBJ1-6	TRBV2	CASSEAHVLQAANSPLHF	TGTGCCAGCAGTGAAGCGCACGTCTTACAGGCTGCGAATTCACCCCTCCACTTT
.	.	TRBJ2-7	TRBV9	CASSGTFSGEQYF	TGTGCCAGCAGCGGGACTTTCTCGGGGGAGCAGTACTTC
.	TRBD1	TRBJ2-7	TRBV5-1	CASSVGTAQQYEQYF	TGCGCCAGCAGCGTAGGGACAGCCCAACAGTACGAGCAGTACTTC
.	TRBD1	TRBJ2-7	TRBV5-6	CASSPGTGGEQYF	TGTGCCAGCAGTCCCGGGACAGGGGGTGAGCAGTACTTC
.	TRBD2	TRBJ2-3	TRBV11-2	CASSLSGGNTDTQYF	TGTGCCAGCAGCCTTAGCGGGGGGAACACAGATACGCAGTATTTT
.	TRBD2	TRBJ2-5	TRBV5-4	CASSLRLAAQETQYF	TGTGCCAGCAGCTTGAGACTAGCGGCACAAGAGACCCAGTACTTC
.	TRBD1	TRBJ1-2	TRBV6-5	CASYRSGGGYGYTF	TGTGCCAGCTATCGTTCAGGGGGCGGGTATGGCTACACCTTC
.	.	TRBJ1-5	TRBV6-5	CASRGAGSLQPQHF	TGTGCCAGCAGGGGGGCAGGGTCTTTACAGCCCCAGCATTTT
.	.	TRBJ2-3	TRBV28	CASSSSLGTQYF	TGTGCCAGCAGTTCGTCCCTCGGTACGCAGTATTTT
few	.	TRBJ1-2	TRBV5-4	CASSVDSNYGYTF	TGTGCCAGCAGCGTGGACAGTAACTATGGCTACACCTTC
.	TRBD1	TRBJ1-2	TRBV3-1/TRBV3-2	CASSREVGTGGGYTF	TGTGCCAGCAGCCGAGAGGTTGGGACAGGGGGTGGCTACACCTTC
.	TRBD1	TRBJ2-7	TRBV11-2	CASTGGQGAYEQYF	TGTGCCAGCACTGGGGGACAGGGGGCCTACGAGCAGTACTTC
.	TRBD1	TRBJ2-6	TRBV6-1	CASSEAPRGTVSGANVLTF	TGTGCCAGCAGTGAAGCCCCCCGTGGGACAGTCTCTGGGGCCAACGTCCTGACTTTC
.	.	TRBJ2-1	TRBV7-2	CASSLEGGGRYYNEQFF	TGTGCCAGCAGCTTAGAGGGCGGGGGCCGCTACTACAATGAGCAGTTCTTC
.	TRBD1	TRBJ2-2	TRBV7-8	CASSSPTGSGGELFF	TGTGCCAGCAGCTCACCGACAGGGTCTGGCGGGGAGCTGTTTTTT
.	.	TRBJ1-5	TRBV30	CAWRGTAGQPQHF	TGTGCCTGGAGAGGAACAGCGGGCCAGCCCCAGCATTTT
.	TRBD1	TRBJ1-2	TRBV6-5	CASSLTGAGYTF	TGTGCCAGTTCGCTTACAGGGGCCGGCTACACCTTC
.	TRBD1	TRBJ2-3	TRBV7-2	CASSSGQGMDTQYF	TGTGCCAGCAGCTCAGGACAGGGAATGGATACGCAGTATTTT
.	TRBD2	TRBJ2-3	TRBV9	CASSKQHSGADTQYF	TGTGCCAGCAGCAAACAACATAGCGGGGCAGATACGCAGTATTTT
.	.	TRBJ2-7	TRBV4-2	CASSQDRLDEQYF	TGTGCCAGCAGCCAAGACCGCCTAGACGAGCAGTACTTC
.	.	TRBJ1-1	TRBV28	CASSPQDRNTEAFF	TGTGCCAGCAGTCCCCAGGACAGGAACACTGAAGCTTTCTTT
.	TRBD1	TRBJ2-7	TRBV28	CASSTGQGYEQYF	TGTGCCAGCAGCACGGGACAGGGCTACGAGCAGTACTTC
.	.	TRBJ2-2	TRBV7-9	CASSRGRGLTGELFF	TGTGCCAGCAGCCGAGGACGGGGACTCACCGGGGAGCTGTTTTTT
few	TRBD1	TRBJ1-5	TRBV19	CASSKDRRRGNQPQHF	TGTGCCAGTAGTAAGGACAGGAGAAGGGGCAATCAGCCCCAGCATTTT
once	.	TRBJ1-2	TRBV19	CASSIATGSNYGYTF	TGTGCCAGTAGTATAGCTACAGGGTCCAACTATGGCTACACCTTC
.	.	TRBJ1-3	TRBV28	CASSSPGVPSGNTIYF	TGTGCCAGCAGTTCCCCGGGGGTTCCCTCTGGAAACACCATATATTTT
.	TRBD1	TRBJ1-5	TRBV28	CASSFRGQGISNQPQHF	TGTGCCAGCAGTTTTAGGGGACAGGGGATTAGCAATCAGCCCCAGCATTTT